This T cell receptor beta chain was sequenced for a study of metastatic and nonmetastatic thyroid tumors. TCRdb ran MiXCR on the PCR reads. The data show more than 8,500 clones, with 22% seen just once and about 17% held by the top ten. This CDR3 region has 12 residues. V dropped 2 bases and J dropped 9 bases, with 10 bases sitting between them. Germline CDR1 MDHEN, CDR2 SYDVKM. No patient had received any treatment before thyroid surgery. This clone is classed as medium-sized. Antigen specificity is unknown. Study-level points and caveats: Relative to benign nodules, malignant thyroid tumors were reportedly characterized by significantly elevated TCR beta diversity in blood and tumor.

The receptor comes from a female donor with papillary thyroid cancer or a benign thyroid nodule (not recorded which). Some clones in this sample may be carry-over from other donors' samples. The specimen was adjacent normal tissue. The chain links TRBV28 to TRBJ1-1; D remains unclear. CDR3 loop: CASSLTLTQAFF. The CDR3 DNA sequence: TGTGCCAGCAGTTTAACCCTGACTCAAGCTTTCTTT.